This T cell receptor (beta chain) was identified in a study of blood T cell repertoires in COVID-19. Across the study: Specimens from acute and convalescent COVID-19 originated in the United States, Italy and Spain. T cells, B-cell-depleted T cells, or PBMCs supplied cDNA or gDNA.

Germline lookup yields CDR1 SGHRS and CDR2 YFSETQ. V lost 3 bases to trimming and J lost 3 bases; unmatched junction nucleotides: 11. The CDR3 runs to 16 residues. Per the authors' pipeline: Amplification of reference gene primers was used by the study to estimate nucleated cell counts. Sequencing was performed with immunoSEQ multiplex PCR; in TCRdb, only in-frame clones are kept and a portion is missing. V, J and clone size are taken as reported in that table, and D and trimming were inferred from the DNA itself. In the table there are 250,000 to 300,000 clones, roughly 85% of which are singletons. The cohort comprised adults aged 18 to 89 years residing in about two dozen US areas.

The chain carries TRBV5-1 and TRBJ2-5; 7 bases agree with TRBD1. Sequencing was performed on PBMCs or T cells enriched from blood (not recorded which). This clonotype originated in a man aged 35 to 55 who had been exposed to COVID-19. CDR3 in amino acids: CASSWDIGTAKETQYF. DNA for the CDR3: TGCGCCAGCAGCTGGGACATCGGGACAGCTAAAGAGACCCAGTACTTC.